These T cell receptor beta chains were read from a single sample in a study of blood T cell repertoires in COVID-19. TCRdb's table, derived via immunoSEQ multiplex PCR, lists solely in-frame clones and lacks some. The sample includes 200,000 to 250,000 clones, more than 80% of them seen just once. Source material: peripheral blood. These receptors were collected from a woman of 80 years or more with COVID-19, enrolled during active disease. The CDR3 runs from the conserved cysteine through the conserved F or W. The order of the fields is J gene, clone size, D gene, V gene, CDR3 DNA, CDR3 protein. A D gene is named only where the DNA matches it firmly. The size of a clone is reported for some rows only, either as once, few or many, or as a class for expanded clones.

j_call: TRBJ2-7; clone_size: NA; d_call: NA; v_call: TRBV6-5; cdr3_nt: TGTGCCAGCACCCGCACAGGGCCCTCCTACGAGCAGTACTTC; cdr3_aa: CASTRTGPSYEQYF
j_call: TRBJ2-5; clone_size: NA; d_call: NA; v_call: TRBV27; cdr3_nt: TGTGCCACCACAGTCCGGGGGACCCAGTACTTC; cdr3_aa: CATTVRGTQYF
j_call: TRBJ1-1; clone_size: NA; d_call: NA; v_call: TRBV12-5; cdr3_nt: TGTGCTAGTGGTCCCGGGACTGCAAAAGCTTTCTTT; cdr3_aa: CASGPGTAKAFF
j_call: TRBJ1-1; clone_size: NA; d_call: NA; v_call: TRBV28; cdr3_nt: TGTGCCAGCAGTTTATTAAAAGGGACACCACCGGTGAACACTGAAGCTTTCTTT; cdr3_aa: CASSLLKGTPPVNTEAFF
j_call: TRBJ2-7; clone_size: NA; d_call: NA; v_call: TRBV5-1; cdr3_nt: TGCGCCAGCAGCTTAGTTGCTACCTACGAGCAGTACTTC; cdr3_aa: CASSLVATYEQYF
j_call: TRBJ2-4; clone_size: NA; d_call: NA; v_call: TRBV13; cdr3_nt: TGTGCCAGCAGCTTACGGCTGGCGGGACTAGCCAAAAACATTCAGTACTTC; cdr3_aa: CASSLRLAGLAKNIQYF
j_call: TRBJ2-1; clone_size: NA; d_call: NA; v_call: TRBV6-5; cdr3_nt: TGTGCCAGCAGGACGACTTATGAGCAGTTCTTC; cdr3_aa: CASRTTYEQFF
j_call: TRBJ2-7; clone_size: NA; d_call: NA; v_call: TRBV7-2; cdr3_nt: TGTGCCAGCAGCCCGGACAGGGACTACTACGAGCAGTACTTC; cdr3_aa: CASSPDRDYYEQYF
j_call: TRBJ1-1; clone_size: NA; d_call: NA; v_call: TRBV2; cdr3_nt: TGTGCCAGCAGTGAGGGGCAGGGGAACCAAAGAGACTTT; cdr3_aa: CASSEGQGNQRDF
j_call: TRBJ2-1; clone_size: NA; d_call: TRBD2; v_call: TRBV9; cdr3_nt: TGTGCCAGCAGCACCAAAGGGACTAGCGACGAGCAGTTCTTC; cdr3_aa: CASSTKGTSDEQFF
j_call: TRBJ2-5; clone_size: NA; d_call: TRBD2; v_call: TRBV4-2; cdr3_nt: TGTGCCAGCAGCCAAGGTGATAGCGGGGGGCTCAGGGAGACCCAGTACTTC; cdr3_aa: CASSQGDSGGLRETQYF
j_call: TRBJ2-7; clone_size: NA; d_call: NA; v_call: TRBV21-1; cdr3_nt: TGTGCCAGCAGCAAGTTTTACAGGGGGCTTTGCAACGAGCAGTACTTC; cdr3_aa: CASSKFYRGLCNEQYF
j_call: TRBJ1-1; clone_size: once; d_call: TRBD1; v_call: TRBV14; cdr3_nt: TGTGCCAGCAGTCGACAGGGGAGCACTGAAGCTTTCTTT; cdr3_aa: CASSRQGSTEAFF
j_call: TRBJ2-7; clone_size: few; d_call: NA; v_call: TRBV3-1/TRBV3-2; cdr3_nt: TGTGCCAGCAGCCGTACCGGGGGTCCAACCTACGAGCAGTACTTC; cdr3_aa: CASSRTGGPTYEQYF
j_call: TRBJ1-3; clone_size: NA; d_call: NA; v_call: TRBV6-6; cdr3_nt: TGTGCCAGCAGTCCGGTAGGGGCAGGGGAGAGAAACACCATATATTTT; cdr3_aa: CASSPVGAGERNTIYF
j_call: TRBJ2-2; clone_size: NA; d_call: NA; v_call: TRBV5-1; cdr3_nt: TGCGCCAGCAGCTTGGACGGACAGAACACCGGGGAGCTGTTTTTT; cdr3_aa: CASSLDGQNTGELFF
j_call: TRBJ1-1; clone_size: NA; d_call: TRBD1; v_call: TRBV9; cdr3_nt: TGTGCCAGCAGCCCAAGACAGGGAGGTGAAGCTTTCTTT; cdr3_aa: CASSPRQGGEAFF
j_call: TRBJ2-2; clone_size: NA; d_call: NA; v_call: TRBV7-9; cdr3_nt: TGTGCCAGCAGCTTAGGGACAGCGAACACCGGGGAGCTGTTTTTT; cdr3_aa: CASSLGTANTGELFF
j_call: TRBJ1-2; clone_size: NA; d_call: TRBD1; v_call: TRBV6-6; cdr3_nt: TGTGCCAGCATTTCTGGACAGGGAATCTATGGCTACACCTTC; cdr3_aa: CASISGQGIYGYTF
j_call: TRBJ1-6; clone_size: NA; d_call: NA; v_call: TRBV4-1; cdr3_nt: TGCGCCAGCAGCCCTATGAGGACACGAAATTCACCCCTCCACTTT; cdr3_aa: CASSPMRTRNSPLHF
j_call: TRBJ1-4; clone_size: NA; d_call: NA; v_call: TRBV28; cdr3_nt: TGTGCCAGCAGCCCCAATGACAGAGGTAATGAAAAACTGTTTTTT; cdr3_aa: CASSPNDRGNEKLFF
j_call: TRBJ2-1; clone_size: NA; d_call: TRBD1; v_call: TRBV7-9; cdr3_nt: TGTGCCAGCAGCCAAAGACGGACAGGGGCGGGGGAGCAGTTCTTC; cdr3_aa: CASSQRRTGAGEQFF
j_call: TRBJ2-7; clone_size: NA; d_call: TRBD2; v_call: TRBV5-3; cdr3_nt: TGTGCCCCTCCGGGGGGGGGCGCCTACGAGCAGTACTTC; cdr3_aa: CAPPGGGAYEQYF
j_call: TRBJ1-1; clone_size: NA; d_call: NA; v_call: TRBV5-1; cdr3_nt: TGCGCCAGCAGCTTGGTTTTAGGCAGGGACACTGAAGCTTTCTTT; cdr3_aa: CASSLVLGRDTEAFF
j_call: TRBJ1-1; clone_size: NA; d_call: NA; v_call: TRBV12-5; cdr3_nt: TGTGCTAGTGGTTTGGCCTGGACAGTCGGGGACACTGAAGCTTTCTTT; cdr3_aa: CASGLAWTVGDTEAFF
j_call: TRBJ1-4; clone_size: NA; d_call: NA; v_call: TRBV5-6; cdr3_nt: TGTGCCAGCAGCTTGGTCCGGTCCCTGGAAAAACTGTTTTTT; cdr3_aa: CASSLVRSLEKLFF
j_call: TRBJ1-1; clone_size: NA; d_call: NA; v_call: TRBV2; cdr3_nt: TGTGCCAGCAGTGAAAGCGGGGTGACCTACTCCACTGAAGCTTTCTTT; cdr3_aa: CASSESGVTYSTEAFF
j_call: TRBJ1-3; clone_size: NA; d_call: NA; v_call: TRBV18; cdr3_nt: TGTGCCAGCTCACCCGGAGGGTTGAGCGGAAACACCATATATTTT; cdr3_aa: CASSPGGLSGNTIYF
j_call: TRBJ1-6; clone_size: NA; d_call: NA; v_call: TRBV19; cdr3_nt: TGTGCCAGTAGTGTAGAGAGCTCCTATAATTCACCCCTCCACTTT; cdr3_aa: CASSVESSYNSPLHF
j_call: TRBJ2-7; clone_size: once; d_call: NA; v_call: TRBV5-4; cdr3_nt: TGTGCCAGCAGCTCCGGGATGGTCACCTACGAGCAGTACTTC; cdr3_aa: CASSSGMVTYEQYF
j_call: TRBJ2-1; clone_size: few; d_call: TRBD1; v_call: TRBV9; cdr3_nt: TGTGCCAGCAGCGTGGGACAGGGAGATTACAATGAGCAGTTCTTC; cdr3_aa: CASSVGQGDYNEQFF